Listed here are 20 T cell receptor beta chains from one sample, sequenced in a study of blood T cell repertoires in COVID-19. Only in-frame clones appear in the TCRdb table, and some are missing; sequencing was by immunoSEQ multiplex PCR. The sample records over 85,000 clones, 72% being singletons. Sequenced: peripheral blood. The source of these receptors is a woman between 55 and 75 years old with acute or convalescent COVID-19.

The rearrangement uses TRBV20-1 and TRBJ1-5; tentatively, D is TRBD1 (5 bases). From germline, CDR1 is DFQATT and CDR2 SNEGSKA (reference sequence). Trimming took off 3 bases at V and 1 base at J, with 19 bases between the two ends. This CDR3 is built from 17 residues. This CDR3 is CSASAPGGGLSNQPQHF. In nucleotides, the CDR3 is TGCAGTGCTAGTGCCCCCGGTGGGGGACTGAGCAATCAGCCCCAGCATTTT.

CDR3 DNA: TGTGCCAGCAGATCCCAGGGCCGACGAAACTATGGCTACACCTTC. Translation: CASRSQGRRNYGYTF. The rearrangement joins TRBV2 to TRBJ1-2; tentatively, D is TRBD1 (5 bases). CDR1 and CDR2 from the germline V gene are SNHLY and FYNNEI. This CDR3 has 15 residues. V lost 6 bases to trimming and J lost 2 bases, with 16 bases between them.

This clone appeared once. The chain links TRBV7-2 to TRBJ2-3; TRBD2 matches 7 bases. Germline CDR1 and CDR2: SGHTA and FQGNSA. V shed 3 bases and J 8 bases; nucleotides not matched to a gene: 8. This CDR3 comprises 14 residues. In nucleotides, the CDR3 is TGTGCCAGCAGCTTGACTAGCTGGGGTGGTACGCAGTATTTT. This gives the protein CASSLTSWGGTQYF.

The rearrangement joins TRBV11-2 to TRBJ2-7; 8 bases are shared with TRBD1. V lost 1 base, J lost 8 bases, and 7 bases stayed unmatched. CDR1 and CDR2 (germline): SGHAT, FQNNGV. CDR3 length: 14 amino acids. This CDR3 reads CASSLGGTGYKQYF. The CDR3, as DNA: TGTGCCAGCAGCTTAGGCGGGACAGGTTATAAGCAGTACTTC.

The V call is TRBV7-9, the J call TRBJ1-2, with TRBD1 as a possible D gene (5 bases). The germline CDR1 and CDR2 sequences are SEHNR and FQNEAQ (reference sequence). V lost 6 bases and J lost 4, with 18 bases in between. The CDR3 is 15 residues long. The CDR3 DNA reads as TGTGCCAGCAGTAGAGAGGCGGGGGATACCTATGGCTACACCTTC. Its translation is CASSREAGDTYGYTF.

The V call is TRBV19, the J call TRBJ2-5, with 11 bases matching TRBD1. With V trimmed by 4 bases and J by 3 bases, 7 bases remained unmatched. The CDR3 runs 16 residues. Germline CDR1 is LNHDA and CDR2 is SQIVND (reference sequence). The CDR3 DNA reads as TGTGCCAGTAGTAACCGACGGGGACAGGGGGAAGAGACCCAGTACTTC. Encoded protein: CASSNRRGQGEETQYF.

This clone turned up a few times. For the CDR3, the DNA is TGTGCCAGTAGTACCCGCCGGGACAGGGGTGGCTACACCTTC. Translated: CASSTRRDRGGYTF. The chain links TRBV19 to TRBJ1-2; TRBD1 aligns across 10 bases. J gave up 7 bases and V 4 bases, and 6 bases lay outside the gene matches. The CDR3 totals 14 residues. CDR1 and CDR2 (germline): LNHDA, SQIVND (reference sequence).

V usage is TRBV5-4 and J usage is TRBJ1-2; D may be TRBD1 (5 bases). CDR1 SGHNT and CDR2 YYREEE come from the germline V gene (reference sequence). The CDR3 spans 13 residues. Trimming stripped 4 bases from V and 1 base from J, with 8 bases between. CDR3 loop: CASSPDSNYGYTF. The CDR3 DNA is TGTGCCAGCAGCCCCGACAGTAACTATGGCTACACCTTC.

The chain has TRBV24-1 and TRBJ1-6, with 8 positions matching TRBD1. Germline lookup yields CDR1 KGHDR and CDR2 SFDVKD. V trimming: 4 bases; J trimming: 9 bases; junction bases outside the gene matches: 10. The CDR3 consists of 16 residues. The chain's CDR3 is CATSDPGQGPGSPLHF. CDR3 nucleotides: TGTGCCACCAGTGACCCTGGACAGGGACCGGGTTCACCCCTCCACTTT.

This chain connects TRBV30 to TRBJ1-5; TRBD1 is a possible D gene (6 bases). Germline CDR1 GTSNPN, CDR2 SVGIG (reference sequence). V lost 5 bases and J lost 6, with 11 bases in between. This CDR3 comprises 12 residues. CDR3 coding DNA: TGTGCCTGGTCAGGGACAAGTCAGCCCCAGCATTTT. As protein: CAWSGTSQPQHF.

The chain has TRBV19 and TRBJ1-1; TRBD1 might be the D (5 bases). Trimming took off 1 base at V and 3 bases at J, with 12 bases between the two ends. From germline, CDR1 is LNHDA and CDR2 SQIVND (reference sequence). The CDR3 consists of 15 residues. CDR3 protein: CASSIAQGWDTEAFF. The CDR3, as DNA: TGTGCCAGTAGTATAGCGCAGGGTTGGGACACTGAAGCTTTCTTT. Combining the CDR3 with reference TRBV19 and TRBJ1-1 gives the whole variable domain DGGITQSPKYLFRKEGQNVTLSCEQNLNHDAMYWYRQDPGQGLRLIYYSQIVNDFQKGDIAEGYSVSREKKESFPLTVTSAQKNPTAFYLCASSIAQGWDTEAFFGQGTRLTVV.

This chain joins TRBV4-1 and TRBJ1-1; the D gene is possibly TRBD1 (5 bases). Germline V lookup: CDR1 MGHRA, CDR2 YSYEKL. This CDR3 is built from 16 residues. Trimming took off 6 bases at V and 5 bases at J, with 22 bases between the two ends. CDR3 loop: CASRPLWGEVGTEAFF. The DNA for the CDR3 is TGCGCCAGCAGACCCCTATGGGGGGAAGTCGGGACTGAAGCTTTCTTT.

This clone was detected only once. The chain couples TRBV9 to TRBJ2-7, with 8 bases that match TRBD2. The V gene end was trimmed by 4 bases and the J gene end by 4 bases; junction bases not matched to a gene: 10. From germline, CDR1 is SGDLS and CDR2 YYNGEE. This CDR3 is 15 amino acids long. The CDR3 bases are TGTGCCAGCAGCCCATTTGGCGGGGGGTCATACGAGCAGTACTTC. Translation: CASSPFGGGSYEQYF.

This clone was seen only a few times. This chain connects TRBV24-1 to TRBJ1-2; 11 bases fit TRBD1. With 10 bases clipped from V and 6 bases from J, the junction kept 12 bases outside the gene matches. The germline gives CDR1 KGHDR, CDR2 SFDVKD. CDR3 length: 15 residues. The CDR3 nucleotides read TGTGCCACTAGCCCCGGGACAGGGGGGGTTGATGGCTACACCTTC. It yields the protein CATSPGTGGVDGYTF.

The V gene is TRBV6-5, the J gene TRBJ2-2; 7 positions agree with TRBD1. This CDR3 is built from 15 residues. Trimming cost V 8 bases and J 5 bases; bases outside gene matches: 11. From germline, CDR1 is MNHEY and CDR2 SVGAGI. CDR3 in amino acids: CASLLGQVRTGELFF. In DNA, the CDR3 is TGTGCCAGCTTACTAGGACAGGTTAGAACCGGGGAGCTGTTTTTT.

V usage is TRBV12-5 and J usage is TRBJ1-4, with TRBD1 identical over 7 bases. The CDR3 has 13 amino acids. Germline V gives CDR1 LGHNT, CDR2 FRNRAP. The V and J ends lost 9 bases and 8 bases, in that order; junction bases with no gene match: 9. DNA of the CDR3: TGTGCTAGCTCCGGACAGGTCGCCGAAAAACTGTTTTTT. Encoded protein: CASSGQVAEKLFF.

This clone came up a few times. CDR3 sequence (DNA): TGTGCCAGCAGCGCTACAGCCGACTATGGCTACACCTTC. Translating gives CASSATADYGYTF. The chain recombines TRBV6-6 with TRBJ1-2; unclear D gene. With 6 bases removed from V and 3 bases from J, the gap between germline ends came to 11 bases. CDR1 is MNHNY and CDR2 is SVGAGI in the germline V gene (reference sequence). The length of the CDR3 is 13 residues.

V and J are TRBV4-2 and TRBJ1-2, with D unclear. V shed 4 bases and J shed 2 bases, with 14 bases lying between them. This CDR3 region has 15 residues. Per germline, CDR1 LGHNA and CDR2 YNFKEQ. Here the CDR3 reads CASSPLEGSNYGYTF. The CDR3 DNA reads as TGTGCCAGCAGCCCGTTAGAGGGATCAAACTATGGCTACACCTTC.

The rearrangement links TRBV30 to TRBJ1-5; D possibly corresponds to TRBD1 (5 bases). From germline, CDR1 is GTSNPN and CDR2 SVGIG (reference sequence). The ends were cut back, 1 base at V and 0 bases at J, with 10 bases in the middle. This CDR3 has 15 residues. Here the CDR3 reads CAWSEGIYSNQPQHF. The DNA for the CDR3 is TGTGCCTGGAGTGAGGGGATTTATAGCAATCAGCCCCAGCATTTT.

The V and J genes are TRBV5-1 and TRBJ1-4, with no clear D. V lost 1 base and J lost 7, with 11 bases in between. The CDR3 covers 14 residues. CDR1 SGHRS and CDR2 YFSETQ come from the germline V gene. The CDR3 DNA is TGCGCCAGCAGCTTGTCCCCAGATGGTGAAAAACTGTTTTTT. Its protein product is CASSLSPDGEKLFF.